Listed below are T cell receptor beta chains from one sample, sequenced in a study of blood T cell repertoires in COVID-19. Data came from immunoSEQ multiplex PCR; TCRdb stores just in-frame clones and leaves some out. The sample shows about 480,000 clones, approximately 88% of them seen only once. Sequencing was carried out using peripheral blood. Receptors were obtained from a woman aged 45-60 years with COVID-19, enrolled during active disease. Both conserved end residues are part of each CDR3. The D gene is left open where the match is weak.

D: TRBD1; V: TRBV2; length: 15; J: TRBJ1-2; CDR3: CASRDGTGIPSGYTF; DNA: TGTGCCAGCCGAGACGGGACAGGGATTCCTAGTGGCTACACCTTC
D: .; V: TRBV30; length: 13; J: TRBJ2-7; CDR3: CAWASKGTYEQYF; DNA: TGTGCCTGGGCGTCGAAGGGGACCTACGAGCAGTACTTC
D: TRBD2; V: TRBV5-6; length: 19; J: TRBJ2-3; CDR3: CASSWGLAGVGVSTDTQYF; DNA: TGTGCCAGCAGCTGGGGACTAGCGGGGGTTGGCGTTTCCACAGATACGCAGTATTTT
D: .; V: TRBV9; length: 14; J: TRBJ1-3; CDR3: CASGGASSGNTIYF; DNA: TGTGCCAGCGGGGGCGCCAGCTCTGGAAACACCATATATTTT
D: .; V: TRBV7-6; length: 13; J: TRBJ2-7; CDR3: CASSRNGGGEQYF; DNA: TGTGCCAGCTCCCGGAACGGGGGTGGCGAGCAGTACTTC
D: TRBD1; V: TRBV27; length: 16; J: TRBJ1-3; CDR3: CASSLLGQGTGNTIYF; DNA: TGTGCCAGCAGTCTCCTCGGACAGGGTACCGGAAACACCATATATTTT
D: TRBD1; V: TRBV5-1; length: 15; J: TRBJ1-2; CDR3: CASSSHRGLDYGYTF; DNA: TGCGCCAGCAGCTCCCACAGGGGGCTCGACTATGGCTACACCTTC
D: .; V: TRBV5-1; length: 14; J: TRBJ2-3; CDR3: CASSGGLLPDTQYF; DNA: TGCGCCAGCAGCGGAGGACTACTTCCCGATACGCAGTATTTT
D: .; V: TRBV28; length: 14; J: TRBJ1-4; CDR3: CASSSHRGSEKLFF; DNA: TGTGCCAGCAGTTCCCACCGAGGTAGTGAAAAACTGTTTTTT
D: TRBD2; V: TRBV7-6; length: 18; J: TRBJ2-2; CDR3: CASSLEGLAGGPTGELFF; DNA: TGTGCCAGCAGCTTAGAGGGCCTAGCGGGGGGACCCACCGGGGAGCTGTTTTTT
D: .; V: TRBV7-2; length: 16; J: TRBJ1-3; CDR3: CASSLVSTGTGNTIYF; DNA: TGTGCCAGCAGCTTAGTCAGCACCGGGACTGGAAACACCATATATTTT
D: TRBD1; V: TRBV30; length: 15; J: TRBJ2-7; CDR3: CAWRARGTGSHEQYF; DNA: TGTGCCTGGAGGGCCCGTGGGACAGGGTCCCACGAGCAGTACTTC
D: .; V: TRBV12-3/TRBV12-4; length: 13; J: TRBJ1-5; CDR3: CASSPLRNQPQHF; DNA: TGTGCCAGCAGTCCCCTACGCAATCAGCCCCAGCATTTT
D: TRBD1; V: TRBV2; length: 15; J: TRBJ2-3; CDR3: CASSRGQGAADTQYF; DNA: TGTGCCAGCAGTAGGGGACAGGGTGCAGCCGATACGCAGTATTTT
D: .; V: TRBV27; length: 15; J: TRBJ2-1; CDR3: CASSLVPPRYNEQFF; DNA: TGTGCCAGCAGTTTAGTACCACCTCGGTACAATGAGCAGTTCTTC
D: .; V: TRBV19; length: 16; J: TRBJ2-7; CDR3: CASSILGVPGSYEQYF; DNA: TGTGCCAGTAGCATCTTAGGCGTCCCAGGCTCCTACGAGCAGTACTTC
D: .; V: TRBV30; length: 13; J: TRBJ1-1; CDR3: CAWKQGHGTEAFF; DNA: TGTGCCTGGAAGCAAGGACACGGCACTGAAGCTTTCTTT
D: .; V: TRBV5-6; length: 13; J: TRBJ2-7; CDR3: CASSFGTHYEQYF; DNA: TGTGCCAGCAGCTTCGGGACACACTACGAGCAGTACTTC
D: TRBD2; V: TRBV11-3; length: 16; J: TRBJ2-1; CDR3: CASSPGLAGISNEQFF; DNA: TGTGCCAGCAGCCCCGGACTAGCGGGGATTAGCAATGAGCAGTTCTTC
D: .; V: TRBV12-5; length: 12; J: TRBJ2-7; CDR3: CASGLVNYEQYF; DNA: TGTGCTAGTGGCCTCGTTAACTACGAGCAGTACTTC
D: TRBD2; V: TRBV6-2/TRBV6-3; length: 14; J: TRBJ2-7; CDR3: CASSIKRDSYEQYF; DNA: TGTGCCAGCAGTATTAAGCGGGATTCCTACGAGCAGTACTTC
D: TRBD1; V: TRBV19; length: 17; J: TRBJ2-6; CDR3: CASSRTGIISGANVLTF; DNA: TGTGCCAGTAGTCGGACAGGGATCATTTCTGGGGCCAACGTCCTGACTTTC